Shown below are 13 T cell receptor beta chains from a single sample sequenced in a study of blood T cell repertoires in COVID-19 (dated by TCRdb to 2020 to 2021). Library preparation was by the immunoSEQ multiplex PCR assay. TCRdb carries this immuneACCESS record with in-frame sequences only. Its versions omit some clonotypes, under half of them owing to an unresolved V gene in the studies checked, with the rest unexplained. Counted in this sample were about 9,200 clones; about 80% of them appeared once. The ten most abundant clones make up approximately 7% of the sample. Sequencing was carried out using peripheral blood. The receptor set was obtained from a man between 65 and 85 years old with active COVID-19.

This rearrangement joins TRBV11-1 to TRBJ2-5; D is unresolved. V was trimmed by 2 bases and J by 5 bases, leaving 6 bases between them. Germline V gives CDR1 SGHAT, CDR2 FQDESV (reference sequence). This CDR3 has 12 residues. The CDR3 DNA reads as TGTGCCAGCAGCTTACGGTGGGAGACCCAGTACTTC. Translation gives CASSLRWETQYF.

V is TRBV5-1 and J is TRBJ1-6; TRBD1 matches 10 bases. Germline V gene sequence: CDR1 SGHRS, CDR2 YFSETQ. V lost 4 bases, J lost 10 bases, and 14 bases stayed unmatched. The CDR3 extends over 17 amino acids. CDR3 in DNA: TGCGCCAGCAGCCCAACCGGGACAGGGGATCCAGTCTCACCCCTCCACTTT. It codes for CASSPTGTGDPVSPLHF.

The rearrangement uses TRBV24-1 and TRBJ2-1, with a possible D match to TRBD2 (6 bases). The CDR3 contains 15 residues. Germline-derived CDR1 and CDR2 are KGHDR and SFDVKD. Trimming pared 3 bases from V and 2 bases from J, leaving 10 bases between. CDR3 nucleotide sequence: TGTGCCACCAGTGATGGTGGGGGGACCTACAATGAGCAGTTCTTC. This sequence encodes CATSDGGGTYNEQFF.

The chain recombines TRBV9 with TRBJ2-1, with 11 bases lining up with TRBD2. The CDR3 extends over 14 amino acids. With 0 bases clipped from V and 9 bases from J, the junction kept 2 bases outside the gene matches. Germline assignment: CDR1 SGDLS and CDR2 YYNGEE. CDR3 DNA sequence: TGTGCCAGCAGCGTAGCCGGGACTAGCGGTGAGCAGTTCTTC. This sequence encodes CASSVAGTSGEQFF.

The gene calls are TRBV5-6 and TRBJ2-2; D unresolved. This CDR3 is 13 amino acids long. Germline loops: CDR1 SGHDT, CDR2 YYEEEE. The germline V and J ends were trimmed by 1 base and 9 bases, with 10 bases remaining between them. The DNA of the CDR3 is TGTGCCAGCAGCTTGTTCTTACAGCGGGAGCTGTTTTTT. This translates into CASSLFLQRELFF. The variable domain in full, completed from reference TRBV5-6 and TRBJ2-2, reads DAGVTQSPTHLIKTRGQQVTLRCSPKSGHDTVSWYQQALGQGPQFIFQYYEEEERQRGNFPDRFSGHQFPNYSSELNVNALLLGDSALYLCASSLFLQRELFFGEGSRLTVL.

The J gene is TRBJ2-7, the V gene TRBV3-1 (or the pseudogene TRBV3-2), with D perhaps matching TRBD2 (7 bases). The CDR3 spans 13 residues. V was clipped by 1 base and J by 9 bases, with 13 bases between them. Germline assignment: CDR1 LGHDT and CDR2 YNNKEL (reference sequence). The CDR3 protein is CASSQVGGGPQYF. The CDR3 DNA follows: TGTGCCAGCAGCCAAGTGGGAGGGGGGCCGCAGTACTTC.

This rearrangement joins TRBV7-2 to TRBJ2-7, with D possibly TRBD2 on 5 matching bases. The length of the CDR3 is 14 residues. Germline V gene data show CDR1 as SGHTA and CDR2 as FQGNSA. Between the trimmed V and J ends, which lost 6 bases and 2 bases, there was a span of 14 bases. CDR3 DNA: TGTGCCAGCAGTTCGGACGGAGGACCCTACGAGCAGTACTTC. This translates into CASSSDGGPYEQYF.

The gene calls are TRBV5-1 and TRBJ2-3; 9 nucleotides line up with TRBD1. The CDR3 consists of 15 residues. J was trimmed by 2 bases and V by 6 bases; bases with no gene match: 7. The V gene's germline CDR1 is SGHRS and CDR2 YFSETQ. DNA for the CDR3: TGCGCCAGCACTCAGACAGGGGGTTACACAGATACGCAGTATTTT. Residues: CASTQTGGYTDTQYF.

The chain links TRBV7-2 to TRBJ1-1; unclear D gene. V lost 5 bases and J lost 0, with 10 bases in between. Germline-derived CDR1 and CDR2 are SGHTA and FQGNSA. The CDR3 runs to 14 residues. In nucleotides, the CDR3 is TGTGCCAGCAGCGACACAAGGTTGAACACTGAAGCTTTCTTT. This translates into CASSDTRLNTEAFF.

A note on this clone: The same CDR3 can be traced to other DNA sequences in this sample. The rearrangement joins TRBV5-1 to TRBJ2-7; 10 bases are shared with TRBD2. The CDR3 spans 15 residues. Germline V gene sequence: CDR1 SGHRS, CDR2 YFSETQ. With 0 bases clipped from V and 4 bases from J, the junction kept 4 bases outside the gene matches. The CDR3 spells CASSLGTSGAYEQYF. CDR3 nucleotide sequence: TGCGCCAGCAGCTTGGGTACTAGCGGGGCATACGAGCAGTACTTC.

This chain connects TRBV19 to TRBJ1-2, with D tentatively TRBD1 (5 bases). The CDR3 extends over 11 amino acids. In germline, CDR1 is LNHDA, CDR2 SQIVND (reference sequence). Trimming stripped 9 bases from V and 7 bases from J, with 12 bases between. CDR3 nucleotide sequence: TGTGCCAGCCATGGACAAGGTGGCTACACCTTC. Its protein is CASHGQGGYTF.

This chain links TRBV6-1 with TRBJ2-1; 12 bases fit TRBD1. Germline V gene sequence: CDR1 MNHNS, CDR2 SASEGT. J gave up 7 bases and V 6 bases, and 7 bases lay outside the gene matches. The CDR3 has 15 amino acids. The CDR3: CASRTGQGARNEQFF. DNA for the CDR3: TGTGCCAGCAGGACGGGACAGGGGGCTCGGAATGAGCAGTTCTTC.

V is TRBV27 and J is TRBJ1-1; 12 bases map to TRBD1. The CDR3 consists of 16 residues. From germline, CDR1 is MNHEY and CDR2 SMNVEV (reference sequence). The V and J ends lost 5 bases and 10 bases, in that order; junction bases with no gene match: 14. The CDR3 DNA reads TGTGCCAGCAGTACCGACCGGGACAGGGGGCTCCTTGCAGCTTTCTTT. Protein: CASSTDRDRGLLAAFF.